This is a list of T cell receptor beta chains from one sample in a study of Graves' ophthalmopathy and Graves' hyperthyroidism. TCRdb re-called the multiplex PCR reads with MiXCR, one entry per CDR3 protein. The data contain over a million distinct CDR3 sequences, 35% to 45% of them singletons. Specimen: peripheral blood or thyroid tissue (not recorded which). The receptors come from an adult man with Graves' hyperthyroidism. Both conserved end residues are part of each CDR3. Each record gives: clone size, J gene, D gene, V gene, CDR3 length, CDR3 protein, CDR3 DNA. The D gene is left open where the match is weak. Size is omitted from some rows. Given values are once, few, many or a class for expanded clones.

abundance: NA; j_gene: TRBJ1-1; d_gene: NA; v_gene: TRBV7-9; len: 13; CDR3aa: CASSPQGFAEAFF; CDR3nt: TGTGCCAGCAGCCCACAGGGTTTCGCTGAAGCTTTCTTT
abundance: NA; j_gene: TRBJ1-2; d_gene: TRBD1; v_gene: TRBV9; len: 18; CDR3aa: CASSVSPRQGRENYGYTF; CDR3nt: TGTGCCAGCAGCGTAAGTCCTCGACAGGGGCGTGAAAACTATGGCTACACCTTC
abundance: many; j_gene: TRBJ1-4; d_gene: NA; v_gene: TRBV19; len: 14; CDR3aa: CASRRQVANEKLFF; CDR3nt: TGTGCCAGTCGTCGACAGGTTGCTAATGAAAAACTGTTTTTT
abundance: many; j_gene: TRBJ1-5; d_gene: NA; v_gene: TRBV6-5; len: 15; CDR3aa: CASSYRVGSNQPQHF; CDR3nt: TGTGCCAGCAGTTACCGGGTGGGTAGCAATCAGCCCCAGCATTTT
abundance: many; j_gene: TRBJ1-6; d_gene: NA; v_gene: TRBV20-1; len: 16; CDR3aa: CSAGRGGWGDNSPLHF; CDR3nt: TGCAGTGCTGGACGTGGGGGGTGGGGGGATAATTCACCCCTCCACTTT
abundance: NA; j_gene: TRBJ2-6; d_gene: NA; v_gene: TRBV2; len: 11; CDR3aa: CASRNYATEAF; CDR3nt: TGTGCCAGCAGGAATTACGCCACCGAAGCTTTC
abundance: NA; j_gene: TRBJ2-3; d_gene: NA; v_gene: TRBV6-6; len: 12; CDR3aa: CASTRNREAQYF; CDR3nt: TGTGCCAGCACACGGAACAGGGAAGCGCAGTATTTT
abundance: few; j_gene: TRBJ2-7; d_gene: TRBD2; v_gene: TRBV25-1; len: 15; CDR3aa: CASSSLAAATYEQYF; CDR3nt: TGTGCCAGCAGTTCTCTAGCGGCAGCTACTTACGAGCAGTACTTC
abundance: many; j_gene: TRBJ2-2; d_gene: TRBD1; v_gene: TRBV24-1; len: 16; CDR3aa: CATSDWGDRDAGELFF; CDR3nt: TGTGCCACCAGTGACTGGGGGGACAGGGACGCCGGGGAGCTGTTTTTT
abundance: many; j_gene: TRBJ1-4; d_gene: NA; v_gene: TRBV7-3; len: 13; CDR3aa: CASSLAPNEKLFF; CDR3nt: TGTGCCAGCAGCTTGGCGCCTAATGAAAAACTGTTTTTT
abundance: NA; j_gene: TRBJ1-4; d_gene: NA; v_gene: TRBV2; len: 10; CDR3aa: CASRGGKLFF; CDR3nt: TGTGCCAGCAGGGGAGGGAAACTGTTTTTT
abundance: many; j_gene: TRBJ2-5; d_gene: NA; v_gene: TRBV14; len: 13; CDR3aa: CASSQPGRGDQYF; CDR3nt: TGTGCCAGCAGCCAACCTGGGCGTGGGGACCAGTACTTC
abundance: NA; j_gene: TRBJ1-1; d_gene: NA; v_gene: TRBV29-1; len: 15; CDR3aa: CSVGRLDSLNTEAFF; CDR3nt: TGCAGCGTTGGCAGGTTGGACAGCCTGAACACTGAAGCTTTCTTT
abundance: many; j_gene: TRBJ1-2; d_gene: NA; v_gene: TRBV12-3/TRBV12-4; len: 13; CDR3aa: CASRFGQNYGYTF; CDR3nt: TGTGCCAGCAGATTTGGACAGAACTATGGCTACACCTTC
abundance: NA; j_gene: TRBJ2-5; d_gene: NA; v_gene: TRBV5-4; len: 15; CDR3aa: CASAGGGAGAETQYF; CDR3nt: TGCGCCAGCGCTGGAGGAGGTGCGGGGGCTGAGACCCAGTACTTC
abundance: NA; j_gene: TRBJ1-2; d_gene: NA; v_gene: TRBV9; len: 14; CDR3aa: CASSVEGVNYGYTF; CDR3nt: TGTGCCAGCAGCGTTGAGGGGGTAAACTATGGCTACACCTTC
abundance: many; j_gene: TRBJ1-1; d_gene: NA; v_gene: TRBV14; len: 14; CDR3aa: CASSPSIMNTEAFF; CDR3nt: TGTGCCAGCAGCCCGTCCATAATGAACACTGAAGCTTTCTTT
abundance: NA; j_gene: TRBJ2-1; d_gene: NA; v_gene: TRBV5-6; len: 15; CDR3aa: CASSLSLLLVNEQFF; CDR3nt: TGTGCCAGCAGCTTAAGTCTACTACTTGTCAATGAGCAGTTCTTC
abundance: NA; j_gene: TRBJ2-1; d_gene: TRBD2; v_gene: TRBV2; len: 15; CDR3aa: CASRGGSGSHNEQFF; CDR3nt: TGTGCCAGCAGGGGGGGTAGCGGGTCCCACAATGAGCAGTTCTTC
abundance: many; j_gene: TRBJ1-5; d_gene: TRBD1; v_gene: TRBV20-1; len: 12; CDR3aa: CSAGQGSQPQHF; CDR3nt: TGCAGTGCTGGACAGGGAAGTCAGCCCCAGCATTTT
abundance: few; j_gene: TRBJ2-3; d_gene: NA; v_gene: TRBV29-1; len: 19; CDR3aa: CSVEWAGGLGSVHTDTQYF; CDR3nt: TGCAGCGTTGAGTGGGCAGGCGGATTAGGAAGCGTCCACACAGATACGCAGTATTTT
abundance: few; j_gene: TRBJ2-2; d_gene: NA; v_gene: TRBV6-5; len: 13; CDR3aa: CASSTQTAGELFF; CDR3nt: TGTGCCAGCAGTACGCAGACAGCCGGGGAGCTGTTTTTT
abundance: NA; j_gene: TRBJ1-4; d_gene: NA; v_gene: TRBV25-1; len: 15; CDR3aa: CASSNRVAGTEKLFF; CDR3nt: TGTGCCAGCAGCAACAGGGTTGCGGGGACTGAAAAACTGTTTTTT
abundance: few; j_gene: TRBJ2-7; d_gene: TRBD1; v_gene: TRBV4-1; len: 16; CDR3aa: CASSHPQTGSSYEQYF; CDR3nt: TGCGCCAGCAGCCACCCCCAGACAGGGAGCTCCTACGAGCAGTACTTC
abundance: NA; j_gene: TRBJ1-2; d_gene: NA; v_gene: TRBV28; len: 14; CDR3aa: CASSSSRLGYGYTF; CDR3nt: TGTGCCAGCAGTTCCTCCCGCTTGGGGTATGGCTACACCTTC
abundance: few; j_gene: TRBJ2-7; d_gene: TRBD2; v_gene: TRBV7-9; len: 14; CDR3aa: CASRAPGLVNEQYF; CDR3nt: TGTGCCAGCAGGGCGCCGGGACTAGTCAACGAGCAGTACTTC
abundance: NA; j_gene: TRBJ2-7; d_gene: NA; v_gene: TRBV6-2/TRBV6-3; len: 15; CDR3aa: CASRPTSKILHEQYF; CDR3nt: TGTGCCAGCAGACCCACTTCGAAGATCCTTCACGAGCAGTACTTC
abundance: many; j_gene: TRBJ2-7; d_gene: TRBD2; v_gene: TRBV5-1; len: 17; CDR3aa: CASSENPRTSGNYEQYF; CDR3nt: TGCGCCAGCAGCGAAAACCCTAGGACTAGCGGGAACTACGAGCAGTACTTC
abundance: many; j_gene: TRBJ2-5; d_gene: NA; v_gene: TRBV7-7; len: 15; CDR3aa: CASSLVVGFKETQYF; CDR3nt: TGTGCCAGCAGCTTAGTCGTGGGGTTTAAAGAGACCCAGTACTTC
abundance: NA; j_gene: TRBJ2-5; d_gene: TRBD1; v_gene: TRBV30; len: 14; CDR3aa: CAWRQTGVGETQYF; CDR3nt: TGTGCCTGGAGACAGACAGGGGTGGGGGAGACCCAGTACTTC
abundance: few; j_gene: TRBJ1-4; d_gene: NA; v_gene: TRBV6-5; len: 15; CDR3aa: CASSYSGTIYEKLFF; CDR3nt: TGTGCCAGCAGTTACAGCGGGACTATTTATGAAAAACTGTTTTTT
abundance: NA; j_gene: TRBJ1-5; d_gene: TRBD1; v_gene: TRBV20-1; len: 13; CDR3aa: CSAGGTGGQPQHF; CDR3nt: TGCAGTGCTGGCGGGACAGGGGGCCAGCCCCAGCATTTT
abundance: once; j_gene: TRBJ1-2; d_gene: NA; v_gene: TRBV10-3; len: 14; CDR3aa: CAVTRGLISYGYTF; CDR3nt: TGTGCCGTCACGAGAGGGTTAATCAGCTATGGCTACACCTTC
abundance: NA; j_gene: TRBJ1-2; d_gene: TRBD1; v_gene: TRBV2; len: 14; CDR3aa: CASGETGGSYGYTF; CDR3nt: TGTGCCAGTGGCGAGACAGGGGGCTCCTATGGCTACACCTTC
abundance: many; j_gene: TRBJ1-2; d_gene: NA; v_gene: TRBV7-2; len: 14; CDR3aa: CASSFFRTSYGYTF; CDR3nt: TGTGCCAGCAGCTTTTTCAGGACAAGTTATGGCTACACCTTC
abundance: few; j_gene: TRBJ2-7; d_gene: NA; v_gene: TRBV7-9; len: 16; CDR3aa: CASSQEVGRVSYEQYF; CDR3nt: TGCGCCAGCAGCCAAGAAGTCGGGCGGGTATCCTACGAGCAGTACTTC
abundance: NA; j_gene: TRBJ2-7; d_gene: TRBD1; v_gene: TRBV10-3; len: 14; CDR3aa: CAISPRGQGHEQYF; CDR3nt: TGTGCCATCAGTCCTAGGGGGCAGGGCCACGAGCAGTACTTC
abundance: few; j_gene: TRBJ2-7; d_gene: NA; v_gene: TRBV6-2/TRBV6-3; len: 14; CDR3aa: CASSYAGGGGEQYF; CDR3nt: TGTGCCAGCAGTTACGCCGGTGGGGGCGGCGAGCAGTACTTC
abundance: NA; j_gene: TRBJ1-2; d_gene: NA; v_gene: TRBV6-2/TRBV6-3; len: 13; CDR3aa: CASRVSGYGGYTF; CDR3nt: TGTGCCAGCAGGGTCAGTGGGTACGGTGGCTACACCTTC
abundance: many; j_gene: TRBJ1-2; d_gene: NA; v_gene: TRBV14; len: 14; CDR3aa: CASSQSRTVGGYTF; CDR3nt: TGTGCCAGCAGCCAATCCCGGACAGTTGGGGGCTACACCTTC
abundance: NA; j_gene: TRBJ2-7; d_gene: TRBD2; v_gene: TRBV7-8; len: 15; CDR3aa: CASSLGRLAVGEQYF; CDR3nt: TGTGCCAGCAGCTTAGGTCGACTAGCGGTAGGCGAGCAGTACTTC
abundance: many; j_gene: TRBJ1-3; d_gene: NA; v_gene: TRBV19; len: 18; CDR3aa: CASSHSPARRDVGNTIYF; CDR3nt: TGTGCCAGTAGCCACTCACCTGCTCGCCGGGACGTCGGAAACACCATATATTTT
abundance: few; j_gene: TRBJ2-7; d_gene: TRBD1; v_gene: TRBV28; len: 14; CDR3aa: CAIQDRASSYEQYF; CDR3nt: TGTGCCATCCAGGACAGGGCTTCGTCCTACGAGCAGTACTTC
abundance: many; j_gene: TRBJ2-7; d_gene: NA; v_gene: TRBV7-8; len: 12; CDR3aa: CASSLQVDEQYF; CDR3nt: TGTGCCAGCAGCCTCCAAGTTGACGAGCAGTACTTC
abundance: NA; j_gene: TRBJ1-2; d_gene: NA; v_gene: TRBV7-9; len: 14; CDR3aa: CASSLSTPYYGYTF; CDR3nt: TGTGCCAGCAGCTTATCTACGCCTTACTATGGCTACACCTTC
abundance: many; j_gene: TRBJ1-1; d_gene: NA; v_gene: TRBV29-1; len: 16; CDR3aa: CSVDGVWDVMNTEAFF; CDR3nt: TGCAGCGTTGATGGGGTTTGGGATGTTATGAACACTGAAGCTTTCTTT
abundance: many; j_gene: TRBJ1-1; d_gene: TRBD1; v_gene: TRBV20-1; len: 18; CDR3aa: CSAIPGQGAILMNTEAFF; CDR3nt: TGCAGTGCTATCCCGGGACAGGGGGCGATACTCATGAACACTGAAGCTTTCTTT
abundance: NA; j_gene: TRBJ2-7; d_gene: NA; v_gene: TRBV4-3; len: 16; CDR3aa: CASSQDFPGRYYEQYF; CDR3nt: TGCGCCAGCAGCCAAGATTTCCCAGGGAGATATTACGAGCAGTACTTC
abundance: NA; j_gene: TRBJ2-7; d_gene: TRBD1; v_gene: TRBV24-1; len: 14; CDR3aa: CAWSRDRSSYEQYF; CDR3nt: TGTGCCTGGAGCCGGGACAGGAGCTCCTACGAGCAGTACTTC
abundance: NA; j_gene: TRBJ2-2; d_gene: TRBD1; v_gene: TRBV7-9; len: 17; CDR3aa: CASSLGATGMILRELFF; CDR3nt: TGTGCCAGCAGCTTAGGGGCGACAGGGATGATTCTACGGGAGCTGTTTTTT
abundance: few; j_gene: TRBJ2-7; d_gene: NA; v_gene: TRBV20-1; len: 11; CDR3aa: CSAGGGWEQYF; CDR3nt: TGCAGTGCTGGAGGGGGGTGGGAGCAGTACTTC
abundance: few; j_gene: TRBJ2-7; d_gene: NA; v_gene: TRBV2; len: 13; CDR3aa: CASSYSLAYEQYF; CDR3nt: TGTGCCAGCAGTTACTCTCTGGCTTACGAGCAGTACTTC
abundance: NA; j_gene: TRBJ1-6; d_gene: NA; v_gene: TRBV12-3/TRBV12-4; len: 17; CDR3aa: CASSFGLSLAGKETLHF; CDR3nt: TGTGCCAGCAGTTTTGGGCTTTCGCTAGCGGGTAAAGAGACACTCCACTTT